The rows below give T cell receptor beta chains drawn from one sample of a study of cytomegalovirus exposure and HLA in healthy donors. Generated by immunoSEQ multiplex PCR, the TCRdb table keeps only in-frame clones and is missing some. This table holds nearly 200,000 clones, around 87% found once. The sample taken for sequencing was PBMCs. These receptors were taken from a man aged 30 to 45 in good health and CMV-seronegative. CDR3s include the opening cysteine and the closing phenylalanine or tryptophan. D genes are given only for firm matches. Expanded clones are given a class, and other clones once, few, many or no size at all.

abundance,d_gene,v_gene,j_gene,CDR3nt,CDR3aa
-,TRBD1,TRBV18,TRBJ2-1,TGTGCCAGCTCACCCGGGACAGGAGGGGATGAGCAGTTCTTC,CASSPGTGGDEQFF
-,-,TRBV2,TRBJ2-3,TGTGCCAGCAGTGAAATGCGCGGGACAGATACGCAGTATTTT,CASSEMRGTDTQYF
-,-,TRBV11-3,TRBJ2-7,TGTGCCAGCAGCGCCTCGGTGGTCCCGGCGGTCTCCTACGAGCAGTACTTC,CASSASVVPAVSYEQYF
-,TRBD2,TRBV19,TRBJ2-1,TGTGCCAGTAGTTTGGGGGGGGTAAATGAGCAGTTCTTC,CASSLGGVNEQFF
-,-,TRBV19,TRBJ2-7,TGTGCCAGTAGTCCCCGACAGGGACTGCGAGAGCAGTACTTC,CASSPRQGLREQYF
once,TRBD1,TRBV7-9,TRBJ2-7,TGTGCCAGCAGCCTCCGGGACAGGGGGAACTACGAGCAGTACTTC,CASSLRDRGNYEQYF
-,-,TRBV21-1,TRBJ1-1,TGTGCCAGCAGCAAAGTCAGGACAGGGGGCAGAAGGGAAGCTTTCTTT,CASSKVRTGGRREAFF
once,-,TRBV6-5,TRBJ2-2,TGTGCCAGCAGTGCAACAGGGTTGAACACCGGGGAGCTGTTTTTT,CASSATGLNTGELFF
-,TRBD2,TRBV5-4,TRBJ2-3,TGTGCCAGCAGCCTCGGGACTAGCGGGACCAGCACAGATACGCAGTATTTT,CASSLGTSGTSTDTQYF
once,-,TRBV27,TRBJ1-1,TGTGCCAGCAGTGTGACAGATAACACTGAAGCTTTCTTT,CASSVTDNTEAFF
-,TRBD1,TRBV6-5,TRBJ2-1,TGTGCCAGCAGTGCGGACAGGGGTCCCATCAATGAGCAGTTCTTC,CASSADRGPINEQFF
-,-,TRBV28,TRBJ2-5,TGTGCCAGCAGTTTGTCACAGACAAGATGGACCCAGTACTTC,CASSLSQTRWTQYF
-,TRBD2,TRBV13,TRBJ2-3,TGTGCCAGCACCCCCGAGCGGGGGCTAAACACAGATACGCAGTATTTT,CASTPERGLNTDTQYF
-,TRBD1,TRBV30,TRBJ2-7,TGTGCCTGGAGTACCGGGACAGGGGTGAGCGAGCAGTACTTC,CAWSTGTGVSEQYF
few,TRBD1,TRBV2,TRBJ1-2,TGTGCCAGCAGTGGACAGGGCCTTAACTATGGCTACACCTTC,CASSGQGLNYGYTF
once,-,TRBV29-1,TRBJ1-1,TGCAGCGTTGAACCCAGGGGACCCAACACTGAAGCTTTCTTT,CSVEPRGPNTEAFF
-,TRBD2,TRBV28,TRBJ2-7,TGTGCCAGCAGTTTTCGCGGGAGGAGCTCCTACGAGCAGTACTTC,CASSFRGRSSYEQYF
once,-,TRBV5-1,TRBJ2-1,TGCGCCAGCAGCTTGGGCGGGACGGGGTATAATGAGCAGTTCTTC,CASSLGGTGYNEQFF
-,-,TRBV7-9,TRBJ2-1,TGTGCCAGCAGCTTAGGGCACGGGGGTCCCAATGAGCAGTTCTTC,CASSLGHGGPNEQFF
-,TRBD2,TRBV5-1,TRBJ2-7,TGCGCCAGCAGCTTGGGTTCCAGCGGGAGTTACGAGCAGTACTTC,CASSLGSSGSYEQYF
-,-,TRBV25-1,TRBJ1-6,TGTGCCAGCCAACCCCCTTCGGGGGGGTGGTCTTCACCCCTCCACTTT,CASQPPSGGWSSPLHF
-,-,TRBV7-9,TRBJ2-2,TGTGCCAGCGAGGAGGGGGCTAACACCGGGGAGCTGTTTTTT,CASEEGANTGELFF
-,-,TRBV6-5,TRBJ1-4,TGTGCCAGCAGTTACTCACGGGGGGGTAATGAAAAACTGTTTTTT,CASSYSRGGNEKLFF
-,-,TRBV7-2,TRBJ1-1,TGTGCCAGCAGGATTAGACAGGTCCTCGACACTGAAGCTTTCTTT,CASRIRQVLDTEAFF
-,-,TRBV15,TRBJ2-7,TGTGCCACCAGCAGAGATCGAGCCAACTACGAGCAGTACTTC,CATSRDRANYEQYF
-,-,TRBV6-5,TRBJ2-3,TGTGCCAGCAGTTACTCAGGGGCAGGGAGGACAGATACGCAGTATTTT,CASSYSGAGRTDTQYF
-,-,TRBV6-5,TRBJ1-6,TGTGCCAGCAGTTCCTTGCGGGGGGCGGATAATTCACCCCTCCACTTT,CASSSLRGADNSPLHF
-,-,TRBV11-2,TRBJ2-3,TGTGCCAGCAGCTTCGGAAACAGGGTTAGCACAGATACGCAGTATTTT,CASSFGNRVSTDTQYF
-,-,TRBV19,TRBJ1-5,TGTGCCAGTGTGGACAGTCTAAATCAGCCCCAGCATTTT,CASVDSLNQPQHF
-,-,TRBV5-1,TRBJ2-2,TGCGCCAGCAGCTTGAGCAGGGGTGGGACCGGGGAGCTGTTTTTT,CASSLSRGGTGELFF
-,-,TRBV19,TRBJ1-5,TGTGCCAGTAGTATTAACGGTGCTTACTCACCCCAGCATTTT,CASSINGAYSPQHF
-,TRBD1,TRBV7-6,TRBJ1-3,TGTGCCAGCAGCTCCGCCGGGACAGGGACTGGAAACACCATATATTTT,CASSSAGTGTGNTIYF
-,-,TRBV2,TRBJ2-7,TGTGCCAGCAGTGTGGGGCAGGGAACCTACGAGCAGTACTTC,CASSVGQGTYEQYF
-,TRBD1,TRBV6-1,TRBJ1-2,TGTGCCAGCAGTGAAGAGACAGGGGGAAGCTACACCTTC,CASSEETGGSYTF
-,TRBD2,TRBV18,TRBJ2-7,TGTGCCAGCTCACCTGGACTAGCGGGAGGGTCCTACGAGCAGTACTTC,CASSPGLAGGSYEQYF
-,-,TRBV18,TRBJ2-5,TGTGCCAGCTCACAAAGGGGTCCGCAAGAGACCCAGTACTTC,CASSQRGPQETQYF
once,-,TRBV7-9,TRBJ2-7,TGTGCCAGCAGCCCTCGGGACACCATTTCCTACGAGCAGTACTTC,CASSPRDTISYEQYF
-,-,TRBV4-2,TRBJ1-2,TGTGCCAGCAGCCAAGGGGCGGGCTATGGCTACACCTTC,CASSQGAGYGYTF
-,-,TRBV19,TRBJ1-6,TGTGCCAGTAGTCCGAGGGGACAAAATAATTCACCCCTCCACTTT,CASSPRGQNNSPLHF
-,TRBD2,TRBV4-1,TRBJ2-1,TGCGCCAGCAGCCAAGAGATCCATGAGCGGGGATGGGTTGAGCAGTTCTTC,CASSQEIHERGWVEQFF
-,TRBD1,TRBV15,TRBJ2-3,TGTGCCACCAGCACGGACAGGACCGGAGAACGGGATTCAGATACGCAGTATTTT,CATSTDRTGERDSDTQYF
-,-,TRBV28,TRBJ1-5,TGTGCCAGCAGTTTACCTCAGCAGCCCCAGCATTTT,CASSLPQQPQHF